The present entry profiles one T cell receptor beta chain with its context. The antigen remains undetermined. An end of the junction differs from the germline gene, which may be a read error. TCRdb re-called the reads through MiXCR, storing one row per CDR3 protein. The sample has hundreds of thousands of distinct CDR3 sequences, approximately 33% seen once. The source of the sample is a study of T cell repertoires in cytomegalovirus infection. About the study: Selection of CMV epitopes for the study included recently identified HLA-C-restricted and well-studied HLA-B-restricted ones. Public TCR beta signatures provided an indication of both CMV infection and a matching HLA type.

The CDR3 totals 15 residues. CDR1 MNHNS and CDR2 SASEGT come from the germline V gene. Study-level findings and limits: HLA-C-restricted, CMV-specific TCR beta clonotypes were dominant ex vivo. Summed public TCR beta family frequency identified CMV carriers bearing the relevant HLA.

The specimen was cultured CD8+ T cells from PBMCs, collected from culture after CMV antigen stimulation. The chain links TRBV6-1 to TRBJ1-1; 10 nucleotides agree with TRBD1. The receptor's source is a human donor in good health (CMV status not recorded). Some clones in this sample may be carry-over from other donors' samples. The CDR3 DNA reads TGTGCCAGCAGTAAGACAGGGGGCGCGGGGACTGAAGCTTTATTT. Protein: CASSKTGGAGTEALF.